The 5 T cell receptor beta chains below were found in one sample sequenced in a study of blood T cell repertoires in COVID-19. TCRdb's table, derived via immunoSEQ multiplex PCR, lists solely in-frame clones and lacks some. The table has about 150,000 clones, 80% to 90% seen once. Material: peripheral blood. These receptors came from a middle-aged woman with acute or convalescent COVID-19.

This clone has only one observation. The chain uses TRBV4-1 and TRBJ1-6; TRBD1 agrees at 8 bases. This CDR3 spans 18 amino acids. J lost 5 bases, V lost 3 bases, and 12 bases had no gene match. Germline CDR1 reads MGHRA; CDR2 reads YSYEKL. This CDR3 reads CASSQVLPGQAHNSPLHF. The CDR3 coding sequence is TGCGCCAGCAGCCAGGTATTACCGGGACAGGCCCATAATTCACCCCTCCACTTT.

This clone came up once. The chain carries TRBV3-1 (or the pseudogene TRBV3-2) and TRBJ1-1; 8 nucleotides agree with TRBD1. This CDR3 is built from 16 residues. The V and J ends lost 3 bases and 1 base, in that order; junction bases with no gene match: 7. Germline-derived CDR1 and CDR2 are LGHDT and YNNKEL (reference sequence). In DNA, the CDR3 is TGTGCCAGCAGCCATTCCTTACAGGGGGAGAACACTGAAGCTTTCTTT. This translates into CASSHSLQGENTEAFF.

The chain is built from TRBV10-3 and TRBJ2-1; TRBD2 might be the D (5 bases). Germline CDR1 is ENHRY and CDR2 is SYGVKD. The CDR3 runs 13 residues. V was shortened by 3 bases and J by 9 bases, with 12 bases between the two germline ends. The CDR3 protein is CAISDGRSGEQFF. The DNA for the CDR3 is TGTGCCATCAGTGATGGGCGAAGCGGTGAGCAGTTCTTC.

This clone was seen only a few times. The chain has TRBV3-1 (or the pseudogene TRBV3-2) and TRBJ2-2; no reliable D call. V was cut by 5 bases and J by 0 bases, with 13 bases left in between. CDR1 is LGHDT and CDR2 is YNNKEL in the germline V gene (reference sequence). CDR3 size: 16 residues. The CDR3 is CASSAPSYANTGELFF. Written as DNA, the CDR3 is TGTGCCAGCAGCGCCCCATCCTACGCGAACACCGGGGAGCTGTTTTTT.

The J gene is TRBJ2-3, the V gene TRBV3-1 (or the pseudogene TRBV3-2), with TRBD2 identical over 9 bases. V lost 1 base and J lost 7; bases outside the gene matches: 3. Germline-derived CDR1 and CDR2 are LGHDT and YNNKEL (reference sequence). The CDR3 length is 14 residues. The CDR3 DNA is TGTGCCAGCAGCCAAGTGACTAGCGGAAATACGCAGTATTTT. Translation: CASSQVTSGNTQYF.